Listed below are T cell receptor beta chains from one sample, sequenced in a study of blood T cell repertoires in COVID-19. Clones were sequenced by immunoSEQ multiplex PCR, and TCRdb holds only the in-frame ones, with some missing. The sample carries 300,000 to 450,000 clones, around 90% recorded once. The material sequenced was peripheral blood. The receptor set was obtained from a human donor in a cohort sampled during active COVID-19. Both conserved end residues are part of each CDR3. The D gene is left open where the match is weak. Only part of the rows carry a size: once, few, many, or a class if the clone is expanded.

D gene: .
J gene: TRBJ2-5
clone size: .
V gene: TRBV28
CDR3 DNA: TGTGCCAGCAACCTCAGGGTCCAAGAGACCCAGTACTTC
CDR3 protein: CASNLRVQETQYF

D gene: .
J gene: TRBJ2-7
clone size: few
V gene: TRBV5-1
CDR3 DNA: TGCGCCAGCAGCTTGGAGGCCGGGAGCTACGAGCAGTACTTC
CDR3 protein: CASSLEAGSYEQYF

D gene: .
J gene: TRBJ2-3
clone size: .
V gene: TRBV18
CDR3 DNA: TGTGCCAGCTCACCTGACAGGACTAGCACAGATACGCAGTATTTT
CDR3 protein: CASSPDRTSTDTQYF

D gene: .
J gene: TRBJ2-3
clone size: .
V gene: TRBV19
CDR3 DNA: TGTGCCAGTAGTATAGGATTAGAAGGACTTTATACGCAGTATTTT
CDR3 protein: CASSIGLEGLYTQYF

D gene: TRBD1
J gene: TRBJ1-2
clone size: .
V gene: TRBV28
CDR3 DNA: TGTGCCAGCAGTCCCCGGACAGGGCAGGGCTACACCTTC
CDR3 protein: CASSPRTGQGYTF

D gene: TRBD1
J gene: TRBJ1-6
clone size: few
V gene: TRBV11-1
CDR3 DNA: TGTGCCAGCAGCGAGGACAGGGTCGGATCACCCCTCCACTTT
CDR3 protein: CASSEDRVGSPLHF

D gene: TRBD1
J gene: TRBJ1-1
clone size: .
V gene: TRBV10-3
CDR3 DNA: TGTGCCATCAGGGGGACAGGGAAAAGAGCTTTCTTT
CDR3 protein: CAIRGTGKRAFF

D gene: .
J gene: TRBJ1-6
clone size: .
V gene: TRBV11-1
CDR3 DNA: TGTGCCAGCAGCCTCATCCCTGGCAGGGGTGAGTCACCCCTCCACTTT
CDR3 protein: CASSLIPGRGESPLHF

D gene: .
J gene: TRBJ1-2
clone size: .
V gene: TRBV6-1
CDR3 DNA: TGTGCCAGCAGTGATTACCCGCGGAAGAACTATGGCTACACCTTC
CDR3 protein: CASSDYPRKNYGYTF

D gene: .
J gene: TRBJ2-2
clone size: .
V gene: TRBV30
CDR3 DNA: TGTGCCTGGAGTGTACGTGCGGGTGACGGGGAGCTGTTTTTT
CDR3 protein: CAWSVRAGDGELFF

D gene: .
J gene: TRBJ1-5
clone size: .
V gene: TRBV19
CDR3 DNA: TGTGCCAGTAGTCCGGCAGGTTATAGCAATCAGCCCCAGCATTTT
CDR3 protein: CASSPAGYSNQPQHF

D gene: TRBD1
J gene: TRBJ2-2
clone size: .
V gene: TRBV9
CDR3 DNA: TGTGCCAGCAGCTCTACAGGGGGCTGGGCCGGGGAGCTGTTTTTT
CDR3 protein: CASSSTGGWAGELFF

D gene: TRBD2
J gene: TRBJ2-1
clone size: .
V gene: TRBV6-1
CDR3 DNA: TGTGCCAGCAGTGAAGTAGTAGCGGGCGAGCAGTTCTTC
CDR3 protein: CASSEVVAGEQFF

D gene: .
J gene: TRBJ2-2
clone size: .
V gene: TRBV28
CDR3 DNA: TGTGCCAGCGGAACCTGGACTGAAAACACCGGGGAGCTGTTTTTT
CDR3 protein: CASGTWTENTGELFF

D gene: TRBD2
J gene: TRBJ2-5
clone size: .
V gene: TRBV5-1
CDR3 DNA: TGCGCCAGCAGCTTGGGTTCGCGGGGGAGCCCCCAAGAGACCCAGTACTTC
CDR3 protein: CASSLGSRGSPQETQYF

D gene: .
J gene: TRBJ2-7
clone size: .
V gene: TRBV4-1
CDR3 DNA: TGCGCCAGCAGCCAAGTGGCGGAACCCGACTTTGATTCCTACGAGCAGTACTTC
CDR3 protein: CASSQVAEPDFDSYEQYF

D gene: .
J gene: TRBJ2-7
clone size: .
V gene: TRBV4-1
CDR3 DNA: TGCGCCAGCAGCCAAGAGGGGGTTGGGGGCTCGGCGGGTTACGAGCAGTACTTC
CDR3 protein: CASSQEGVGGSAGYEQYF

D gene: TRBD1
J gene: TRBJ1-2
clone size: .
V gene: TRBV29-1
CDR3 DNA: TGCAGCGTTGAAGAGACAGGGGGAGACTATGGCTACACCTTC
CDR3 protein: CSVEETGGDYGYTF

D gene: TRBD2
J gene: TRBJ2-1
clone size: .
V gene: TRBV29-1
CDR3 DNA: TGCAGCGTCGGACTAGCGGGAGGGCTTATCGATGAGCAGTTCTTC
CDR3 protein: CSVGLAGGLIDEQFF

D gene: .
J gene: TRBJ2-7
clone size: .
V gene: TRBV27
CDR3 DNA: TGTGCCAGCAGACCGACCCCCGAATGGAGCTCCTACGAGCAGTACTTC
CDR3 protein: CASRPTPEWSSYEQYF

D gene: .
J gene: TRBJ1-3
clone size: .
V gene: TRBV10-3
CDR3 DNA: TGTGCCATCAGTGAAGACAGAAACTCTGGAAACACCATATATTTT
CDR3 protein: CAISEDRNSGNTIYF

D gene: .
J gene: TRBJ2-1
clone size: once
V gene: TRBV7-9
CDR3 DNA: TGTGCCAGCATAACGGGCAGCGGAGACAATGAGCAGTTCTTC
CDR3 protein: CASITGSGDNEQFF

D gene: TRBD1
J gene: TRBJ2-5
clone size: .
V gene: TRBV11-3
CDR3 DNA: TGTGCCAGCAGCTTAGGACAGGGCTTACAAGAGACCCAGTACTTC
CDR3 protein: CASSLGQGLQETQYF

D gene: TRBD1
J gene: TRBJ1-2
clone size: once
V gene: TRBV3-1/TRBV3-2
CDR3 DNA: TGTGCCAGCAGCCGCGACAGGGGAATTGGCTACACCTTC
CDR3 protein: CASSRDRGIGYTF

D gene: TRBD1
J gene: TRBJ1-1
clone size: .
V gene: TRBV7-9
CDR3 DNA: TGTGCCAGCAGCTTAACCGGACAGGACACTGAAGCTTTCTTT
CDR3 protein: CASSLTGQDTEAFF

D gene: .
J gene: TRBJ2-7
clone size: few
V gene: TRBV19
CDR3 DNA: TGTGCCAGTAGTCGCCAGGGGGGTACAGGGAGCTCCTACGAGCAGTACTTC
CDR3 protein: CASSRQGGTGSSYEQYF

D gene: TRBD2
J gene: TRBJ2-5
clone size: .
V gene: TRBV9
CDR3 DNA: TGTGCCAGCAGCGTTGGGGGGGTGAGCAGGTTGGAGACCCAGTACTTC
CDR3 protein: CASSVGGVSRLETQYF

D gene: TRBD1
J gene: TRBJ2-1
clone size: .
V gene: TRBV5-6
CDR3 DNA: TGTGCCAGCAGCTTGGGGGGACAGAGATCCTACTACAATGAGCAGTTCTTC
CDR3 protein: CASSLGGQRSYYNEQFF

D gene: .
J gene: TRBJ1-2
clone size: .
V gene: TRBV5-8
CDR3 DNA: TGTGCCAGCAGCTTAAGGGAGGGCTATGGCTACACCTTC
CDR3 protein: CASSLREGYGYTF

D gene: .
J gene: TRBJ2-7
clone size: .
V gene: TRBV27
CDR3 DNA: TGTGCCAGCAGTCCGTCTAGATCCTCCGAGCAGTACTTC
CDR3 protein: CASSPSRSSEQYF

D gene: .
J gene: TRBJ2-1
clone size: .
V gene: TRBV9
CDR3 DNA: TGTGCCAGCAGCGTAGGTGCGAGGAGGGTTGAGGGATACAATGAGCAGTTCTTC
CDR3 protein: CASSVGARRVEGYNEQFF

D gene: .
J gene: TRBJ2-3
clone size: once
V gene: TRBV2
CDR3 DNA: TGTGCCAGCAAGAGCGATCGGGGTTTTAGTGGCACAGATACGCAGTATTTT
CDR3 protein: CASKSDRGFSGTDTQYF

D gene: TRBD2
J gene: TRBJ2-3
clone size: .
V gene: TRBV9
CDR3 DNA: TGTGCCAGCAGCTTCAGGACTAGCGGGGACACAGATACGCAGTATTTT
CDR3 protein: CASSFRTSGDTDTQYF

D gene: TRBD2
J gene: TRBJ2-6
clone size: .
V gene: TRBV28
CDR3 DNA: TGTGCCAGCTCCGGGACTAGCGGGATTGGGGCCAACGTCCTGACTTTC
CDR3 protein: CASSGTSGIGANVLTF

D gene: .
J gene: TRBJ1-3
clone size: .
V gene: TRBV30
CDR3 DNA: TGTGCCTGGGATACGGTGGCTGGAAACACCATATATTTT
CDR3 protein: CAWDTVAGNTIYF

D gene: TRBD1
J gene: TRBJ1-1
clone size: .
V gene: TRBV4-2
CDR3 DNA: TGTGCCAGCAGCCAAGTTGGGGACAGGGGACGGACTTTCTTT
CDR3 protein: CASSQVGDRGRTFF

D gene: .
J gene: TRBJ2-1
clone size: .
V gene: TRBV7-8
CDR3 DNA: TGTGCCAGCAGCTTAGAAGGTGGCGGGTTTCAGAATGAGCAGTTCTTC
CDR3 protein: CASSLEGGGFQNEQFF

D gene: .
J gene: TRBJ2-7
clone size: .
V gene: TRBV6-1
CDR3 DNA: TGTGCCAGCAGTGAATTTTCATTAGGAACAGATCACTCCTACGAGCAGTACTTC
CDR3 protein: CASSEFSLGTDHSYEQYF

D gene: .
J gene: TRBJ1-6
clone size: once
V gene: TRBV25-1
CDR3 DNA: TGTGCCAGCAGTGAATATGGGAGGGGGGCATCTTCACCCCTCCACTTT
CDR3 protein: CASSEYGRGASSPLHF

D gene: .
J gene: TRBJ2-7
clone size: .
V gene: TRBV7-6
CDR3 DNA: TGTGCCAGCAGTAAGGTTACGGGAGCATACGAGCAGTACTTC
CDR3 protein: CASSKVTGAYEQYF

D gene: .
J gene: TRBJ2-1
clone size: few
V gene: TRBV14
CDR3 DNA: TGTGCCAGTAGTCCCCGGCCCCCTAGATATGAGCAGTTCTTC
CDR3 protein: CASSPRPPRYEQFF

D gene: TRBD1
J gene: TRBJ2-2
clone size: .
V gene: TRBV2
CDR3 DNA: TGTGCCAGCAGTGATAGAAATTTGGGACAGATGGGAGCCGGGGAGCTGTTTTTT
CDR3 protein: CASSDRNLGQMGAGELFF

D gene: TRBD1
J gene: TRBJ1-4
clone size: .
V gene: TRBV14
CDR3 DNA: TGTGCCAGCAGGCCACGGGACAGCACAACTAATGAAAAACTGTTTTTT
CDR3 protein: CASRPRDSTTNEKLFF

D gene: .
J gene: TRBJ1-1
clone size: .
V gene: TRBV12-2
CDR3 DNA: TGTGCAAGTCGCCCATGTAAGGGCCAGGGGGATATGAACACTGAAGCTTTCTTT
CDR3 protein: CASRPCKGQGDMNTEAFF

D gene: TRBD1
J gene: TRBJ1-1
clone size: .
V gene: TRBV6-5
CDR3 DNA: TGTGCCAGCAGTTCTCATCGGACAGGGACAAACACTGAAGCTTTCTTT
CDR3 protein: CASSSHRTGTNTEAFF

D gene: .
J gene: TRBJ2-7
clone size: .
V gene: TRBV2
CDR3 DNA: TGTGCCAGCAGTGGGGGGGGCGGTTACGAGCAGTACTTC
CDR3 protein: CASSGGGGYEQYF

D gene: .
J gene: TRBJ1-1
clone size: .
V gene: TRBV29-1
CDR3 DNA: TGCAGCGTTGTACGGGGTATCGCTGAAGCTTTCTTT
CDR3 protein: CSVVRGIAEAFF

D gene: .
J gene: TRBJ2-1
clone size: .
V gene: TRBV5-6
CDR3 DNA: TGTGCCAGCAGCTTCGTCCAGACTGCAGGGAATGAGCAGTTCTTC
CDR3 protein: CASSFVQTAGNEQFF

D gene: .
J gene: TRBJ2-1
clone size: .
V gene: TRBV11-2
CDR3 DNA: TGTGCCTACCATGCTGGGGGCGCTCCCCCAAACTGGGAGCAGTTCTTC
CDR3 protein: CAYHAGGAPPNWEQFF

D gene: .
J gene: TRBJ1-4
clone size: once
V gene: TRBV15
CDR3 DNA: TGTGCCACCTCGGCAACTAATGAAAAACTGTTTTTT
CDR3 protein: CATSATNEKLFF